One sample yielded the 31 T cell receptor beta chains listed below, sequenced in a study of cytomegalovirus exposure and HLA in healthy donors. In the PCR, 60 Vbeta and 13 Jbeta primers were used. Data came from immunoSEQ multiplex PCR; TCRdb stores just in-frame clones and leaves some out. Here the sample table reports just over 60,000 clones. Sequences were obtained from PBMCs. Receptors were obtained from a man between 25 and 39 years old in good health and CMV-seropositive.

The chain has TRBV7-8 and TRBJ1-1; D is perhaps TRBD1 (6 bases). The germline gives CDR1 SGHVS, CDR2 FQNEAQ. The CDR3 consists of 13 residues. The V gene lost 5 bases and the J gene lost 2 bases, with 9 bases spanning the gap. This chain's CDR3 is CASSMDRNTEAFF. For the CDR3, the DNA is TGTGCCAGCAGCATGGACAGAAACACTGAAGCTTTCTTT.

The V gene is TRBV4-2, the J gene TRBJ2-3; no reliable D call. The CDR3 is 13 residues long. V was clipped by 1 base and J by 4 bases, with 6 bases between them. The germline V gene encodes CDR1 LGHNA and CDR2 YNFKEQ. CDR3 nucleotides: TGTGCCAGCAGCCAAGTCGGTGCAGATACGCAGTATTTT. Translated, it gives CASSQVGADTQYF.

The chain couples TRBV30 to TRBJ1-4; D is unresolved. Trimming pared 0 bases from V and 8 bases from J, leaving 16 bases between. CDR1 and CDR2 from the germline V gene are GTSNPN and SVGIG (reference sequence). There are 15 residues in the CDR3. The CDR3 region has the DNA TGTGCCTGGAGTGTTTATTTGAGTTCCACCGAAAAACTGTTTTTT. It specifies CAWSVYLSSTEKLFF.

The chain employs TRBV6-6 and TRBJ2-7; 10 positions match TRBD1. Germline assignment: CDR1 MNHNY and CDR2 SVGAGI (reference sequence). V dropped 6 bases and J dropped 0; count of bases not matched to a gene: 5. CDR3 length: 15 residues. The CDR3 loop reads CASRGTGESSYEQYF. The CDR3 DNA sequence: TGTGCCAGCAGGGGGACAGGGGAGAGCTCCTACGAGCAGTACTTC.

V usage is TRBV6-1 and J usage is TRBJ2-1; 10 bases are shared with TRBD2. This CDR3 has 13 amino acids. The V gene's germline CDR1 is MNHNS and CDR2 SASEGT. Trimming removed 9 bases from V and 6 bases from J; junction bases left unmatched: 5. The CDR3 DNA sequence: TGTGCCAGTCGGGCTAGCGGGAGCAATGAGCAGTTCTTC. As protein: CASRASGSNEQFF.

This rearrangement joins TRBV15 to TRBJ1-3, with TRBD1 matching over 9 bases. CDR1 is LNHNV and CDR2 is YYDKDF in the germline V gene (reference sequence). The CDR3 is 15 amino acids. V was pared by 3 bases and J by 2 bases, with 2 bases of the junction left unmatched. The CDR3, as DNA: TGTGCCACCAGCAGGGGGGACAGGGCTGGAAACACCATATATTTT. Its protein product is CATSRGDRAGNTIYF.

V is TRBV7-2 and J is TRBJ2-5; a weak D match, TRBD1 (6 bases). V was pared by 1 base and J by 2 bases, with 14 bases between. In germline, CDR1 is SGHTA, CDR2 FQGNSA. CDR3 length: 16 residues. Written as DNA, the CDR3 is TGTGCCAGCAGCTTAGTTTCCAGGGGAATACAAGAGACCCAGTACTTC. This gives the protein CASSLVSRGIQETQYF.

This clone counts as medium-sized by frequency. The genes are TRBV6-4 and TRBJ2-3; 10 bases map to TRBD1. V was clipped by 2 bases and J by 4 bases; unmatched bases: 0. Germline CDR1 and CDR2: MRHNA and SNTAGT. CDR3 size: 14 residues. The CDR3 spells CASSDGQGADTQYF. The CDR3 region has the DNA TGTGCCAGCAGTGACGGACAGGGGGCAGATACGCAGTATTTT.

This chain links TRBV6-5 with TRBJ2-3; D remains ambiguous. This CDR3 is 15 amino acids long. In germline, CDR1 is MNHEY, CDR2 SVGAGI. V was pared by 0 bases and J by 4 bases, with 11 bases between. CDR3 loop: CASSYSSYVADTQYF. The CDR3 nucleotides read TGTGCCAGCAGTTACTCGAGCTATGTTGCAGATACGCAGTATTTT.

The CDR3: CASSRPPSGYHNEQFF. The CDR3 DNA follows: TGTGCCAGTAGTAGGCCCCCTAGCGGCTATCACAATGAGCAGTTCTTC. V and J are TRBV19 and TRBJ2-1; TRBD2 matches 7 bases. V gave up 4 bases and J gave up 5 bases; unmatched junction bases: 11. The CDR3 loop spans 16 amino acids. Germline CDR1 reads LNHDA; CDR2 reads SQIVND (reference sequence).

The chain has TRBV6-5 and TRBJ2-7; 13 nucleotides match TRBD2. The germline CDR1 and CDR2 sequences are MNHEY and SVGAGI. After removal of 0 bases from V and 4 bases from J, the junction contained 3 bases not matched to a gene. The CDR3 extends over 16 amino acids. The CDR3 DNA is TGTGCCAGCAGTTACTCGAGACTAGCGGGGGGATACGAGCAGTACTTC. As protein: CASSYSRLAGGYEQYF.

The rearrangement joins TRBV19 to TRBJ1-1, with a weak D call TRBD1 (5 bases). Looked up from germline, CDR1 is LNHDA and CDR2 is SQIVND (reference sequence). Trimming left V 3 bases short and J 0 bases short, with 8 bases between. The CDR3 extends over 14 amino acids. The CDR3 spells CASSMGQMNTEAFF. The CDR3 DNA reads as TGTGCCAGTAGTATGGGGCAGATGAACACTGAAGCTTTCTTT.

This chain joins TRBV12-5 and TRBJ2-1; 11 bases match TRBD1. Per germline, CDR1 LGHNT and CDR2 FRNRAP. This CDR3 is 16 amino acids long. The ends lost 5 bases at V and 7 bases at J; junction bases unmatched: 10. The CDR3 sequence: CASGQVGTGGVNEQFF. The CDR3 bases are TGTGCTAGTGGTCAAGTGGGGACAGGGGGTGTTAATGAGCAGTTCTTC.

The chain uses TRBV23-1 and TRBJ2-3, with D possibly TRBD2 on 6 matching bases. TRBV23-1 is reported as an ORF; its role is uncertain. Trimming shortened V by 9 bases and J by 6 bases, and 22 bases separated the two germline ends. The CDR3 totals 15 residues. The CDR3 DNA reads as TGCGCCAGTAAAACCGCGAGGAGGGCGGGGGATACGCAGTATTTT. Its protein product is CASKTARRAGDTQYF.

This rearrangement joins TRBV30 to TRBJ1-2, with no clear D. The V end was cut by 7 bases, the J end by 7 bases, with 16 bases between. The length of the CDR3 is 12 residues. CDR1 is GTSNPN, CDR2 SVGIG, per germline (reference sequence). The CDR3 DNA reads TGTGCCTTCCTCCGGGGATCCGGTGGCTACACCTTC. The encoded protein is CAFLRGSGGYTF.

CDR3 amino acids: CSVDGTATDTQYF. The CDR3 DNA reads TGCAGCGTTGATGGGACAGCCACAGATACGCAGTATTTT. This rearrangement joins TRBV29-1 to TRBJ2-3, with 7 bases matching TRBD1. Germline V gene lookup returns CDR1 SQVTM and CDR2 ANQGSEA. V lost 3 bases, J lost 2 bases, and 2 bases stayed unmatched. The length of the CDR3 is 13 residues.

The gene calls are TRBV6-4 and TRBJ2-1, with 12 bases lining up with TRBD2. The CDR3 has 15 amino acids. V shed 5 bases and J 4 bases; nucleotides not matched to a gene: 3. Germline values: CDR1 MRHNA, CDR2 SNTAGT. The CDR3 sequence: CASSPTSGSYNEQFF. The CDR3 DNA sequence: TGTGCCAGCAGTCCGACTAGCGGGAGTTACAATGAGCAGTTCTTC.

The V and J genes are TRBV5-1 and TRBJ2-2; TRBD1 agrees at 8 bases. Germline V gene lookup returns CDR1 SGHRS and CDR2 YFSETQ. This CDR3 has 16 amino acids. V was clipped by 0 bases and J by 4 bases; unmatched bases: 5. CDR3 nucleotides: TGCGCCAGCAGCTTGGCCGGACAGGGAAGCACCGGGGAGCTGTTTTTT. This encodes CASSLAGQGSTGELFF.

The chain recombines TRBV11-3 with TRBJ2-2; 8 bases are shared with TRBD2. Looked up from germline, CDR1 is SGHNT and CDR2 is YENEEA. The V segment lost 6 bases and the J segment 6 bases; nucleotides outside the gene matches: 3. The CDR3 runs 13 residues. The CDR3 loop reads CASRPGGAGELFF. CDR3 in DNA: TGTGCCAGCAGGCCGGGGGGGGCCGGGGAGCTGTTTTTT.

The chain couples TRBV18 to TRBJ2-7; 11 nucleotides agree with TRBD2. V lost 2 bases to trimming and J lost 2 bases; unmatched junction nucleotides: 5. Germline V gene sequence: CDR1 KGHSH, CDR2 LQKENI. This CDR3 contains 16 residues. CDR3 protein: CASSPGLAGGTYEQYF. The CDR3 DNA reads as TGTGCCAGCTCACCAGGTCTAGCGGGGGGCACCTACGAGCAGTACTTC. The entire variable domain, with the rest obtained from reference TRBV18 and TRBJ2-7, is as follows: NAGVMQNPRHLVRRRGQEARLRCSPMKGHSHVYWYRQLPEEGLKFMVYLQKENIIDESGMPKERFSAEFPKEGPSILRIQQVVRGDSAAYFCASSPGLAGGTYEQYFGPGTRLTVT.

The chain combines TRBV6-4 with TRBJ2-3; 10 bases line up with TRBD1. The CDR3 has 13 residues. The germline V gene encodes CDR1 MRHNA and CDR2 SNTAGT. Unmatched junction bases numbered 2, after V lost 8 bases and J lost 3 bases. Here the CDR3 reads CASGTGETDTQYF. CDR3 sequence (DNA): TGTGCCAGCGGGACAGGGGAGACAGATACGCAGTATTTT.

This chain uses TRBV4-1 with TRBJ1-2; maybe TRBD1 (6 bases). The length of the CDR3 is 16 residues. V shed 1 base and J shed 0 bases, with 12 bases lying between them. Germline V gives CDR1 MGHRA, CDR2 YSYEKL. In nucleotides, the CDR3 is TGCGCCAGCAGCCAAGGATTGCCAGGGGCTAACTATGGCTACACCTTC. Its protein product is CASSQGLPGANYGYTF.

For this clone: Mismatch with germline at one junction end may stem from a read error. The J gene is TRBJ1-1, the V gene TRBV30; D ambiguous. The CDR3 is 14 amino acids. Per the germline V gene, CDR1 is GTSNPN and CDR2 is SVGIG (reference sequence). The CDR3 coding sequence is TGTGCCTGGAGTAGCGGAATTCACGGTACTGAAGATTTCTTT. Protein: CAWSSGIHGTEDFF.

CDR3 in DNA: TGTGCCAGCAGTTACTCGGGGAGGGGACTGAACACTGAAGCTTTCTTT. Translated, it gives CASSYSGRGLNTEAFF. J is TRBJ1-1 and V is TRBV6-5; maybe TRBD1 (5 bases). Trimming removed 0 bases at V and 0 bases at J, with 11 bases between. The CDR3 spans 16 residues. Germline loops: CDR1 MNHEY, CDR2 SVGAGI.

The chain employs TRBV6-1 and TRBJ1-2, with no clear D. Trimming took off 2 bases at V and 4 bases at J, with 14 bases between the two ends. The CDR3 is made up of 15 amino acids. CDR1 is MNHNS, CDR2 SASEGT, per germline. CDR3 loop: CASSESGLNFYGYTF. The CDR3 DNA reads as TGTGCCAGCAGTGAAAGCGGTCTCAACTTCTATGGCTACACCTTC.

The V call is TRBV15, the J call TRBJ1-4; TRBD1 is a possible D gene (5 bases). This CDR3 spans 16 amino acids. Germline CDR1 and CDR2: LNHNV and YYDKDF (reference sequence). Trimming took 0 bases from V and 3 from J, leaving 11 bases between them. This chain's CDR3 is CATSRDLPGPNEKLFF. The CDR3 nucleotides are TGTGCCACCAGCAGAGATCTTCCAGGGCCTAATGAAAAACTGTTTTTT.

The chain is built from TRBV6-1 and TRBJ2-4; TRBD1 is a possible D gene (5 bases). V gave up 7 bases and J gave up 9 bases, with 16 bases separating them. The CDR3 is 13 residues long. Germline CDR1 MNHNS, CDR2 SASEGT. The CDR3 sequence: CASTNARVSIQYF. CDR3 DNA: TGTGCCAGCACCAACGCCAGGGTGAGCATTCAGTACTTC.

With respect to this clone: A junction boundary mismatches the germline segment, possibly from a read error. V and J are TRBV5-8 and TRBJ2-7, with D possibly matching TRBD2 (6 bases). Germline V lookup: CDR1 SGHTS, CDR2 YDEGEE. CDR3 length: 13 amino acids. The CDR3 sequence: CASSLGTAFSADF. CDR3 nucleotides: TGTGCCAGCAGCCTAGGGACTGCCTTCTCGGCGGACTTC.

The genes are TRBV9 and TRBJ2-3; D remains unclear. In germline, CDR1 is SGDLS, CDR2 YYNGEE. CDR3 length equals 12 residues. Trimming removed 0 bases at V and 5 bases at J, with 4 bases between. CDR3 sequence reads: CASSVEQDTQYF. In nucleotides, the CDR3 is TGTGCCAGCAGCGTAGAGCAAGATACGCAGTATTTT.

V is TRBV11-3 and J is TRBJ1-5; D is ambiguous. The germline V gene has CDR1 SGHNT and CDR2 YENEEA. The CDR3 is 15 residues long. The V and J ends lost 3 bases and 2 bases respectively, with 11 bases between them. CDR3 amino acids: CASSFCGSCNQPQHF. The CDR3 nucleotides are TGTGCCAGCAGCTTTTGTGGCAGTTGCAATCAGCCCCAGCATTTT.

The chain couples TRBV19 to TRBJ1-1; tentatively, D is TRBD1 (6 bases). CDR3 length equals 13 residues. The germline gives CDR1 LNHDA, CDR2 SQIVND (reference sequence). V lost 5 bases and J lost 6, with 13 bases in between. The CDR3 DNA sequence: TGTGCCAGTAGTTTGGACAGATTATCTGAAGCTTTCTTT. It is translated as CASSLDRLSEAFF.